This T cell receptor (beta chain) was sequenced for a study of early T cells in non-severe SARS-CoV-2 infection. Regarding the study as a whole: Clonotype matching in VDJdb favored anti-spike CD8 responses and did not capture private and CD4 specificities.

V was pared by 7 bases and J by 2 bases, with 15 bases between. There are 15 residues in the CDR3. Looked up from germline, CDR1 is SNHLY and CDR2 is FYNNEI. Remarks on this clonotype: Its target is unknown.

Each cDNA molecule carried a unique molecular identifier. Using its own MiXCR run on the 5' RACE reads, TCRdb lists one record per CDR3 protein. The data contain some 57,000 distinct CDR3 sequences, 7.5% to 9.5% of them singletons. Sequenced material: whole blood. This receptor was identified in an adult who was a healthcare worker with PCR-confirmed SARS-CoV-2 infection or an uninfected control (not recorded which). J is TRBJ2-1 and V is TRBV2, with D uncertain. The CDR3 here is CASTPTVGTYNEQFF. The CDR3, as DNA: TGTGCCAGCACCCCGACGGTGGGTACCTACAATGAGCAGTTCTTC.